The TCR beta chain described here comes from a study of shared clonotypes between healthy human individuals. Study results and limitations: About 4.5% of naive CD4 clonotypes were common to four donors.

TCRdb's copy holds only in-frame clones and misses some; the assay was immunoSEQ multiplex PCR. The sample includes 2 million to 3 million clones, 80% to 95% of them seen just once. The CDR3 loop spans 15 amino acids. V dropped 2 bases and J dropped 6; count of bases not matched to a gene: 4. Germline V CDR1 and CDR2: SGHTA, FQGTGA. This clone showed up just once. Its target is not known. The chain employs TRBV7-3 and TRBJ2-1; TRBD2 agrees at 10 bases. Sequenced material: naive CD4+ T cells from PBMCs. Subset here: CD45RA+ positively selected. The receptor's source is a man aged 18-30 years in good health. Some clones in this sample may be carry-over from other donors' samples. The CDR3 DNA reads as TGTGCCAGCAGCTTACTACCTAGCGGGAGCAATGAGCAGTTCTTC. Encoded protein: CASSLLPSGSNEQFF.